A single sample gave rise to the 7 T cell receptor beta chains below, sequenced in a study of cytomegalovirus exposure and HLA in healthy donors. The PCR made use of 60 Vbeta and 13 Jbeta primers. TCRdb keeps only in-frame clones here, not all; method: immunoSEQ multiplex PCR. Of under 200,000 clones listed, around 83% were seen once; the top ten hold roughly 6.7%. Sample: PBMCs. The receptors shown here come from a man between 50 and 59 years old in good health and CMV-seropositive.

This sequence joins TRBV5-4 and TRBJ2-3, with D possibly TRBD1 on 6 matching bases. The ends were cut back, 1 base at V and 3 bases at J, with 12 bases in the middle. The germline V gene encodes CDR1 SGHNT and CDR2 YYREEE (reference sequence). The CDR3 sequence is 15 residues long. In nucleotides, the CDR3 is TGTGCCAGCAGCTTGAACAGGGCAGGGACAGATACGCAGTATTTT. This codes for CASSLNRAGTDTQYF.

This sequence joins TRBV6-5 and TRBJ1-5; D unclear. The germline gives CDR1 MNHEY, CDR2 SVGAGI. V was pared by 6 bases and J by 7 bases, with 13 bases between. This CDR3 contains 13 residues. CDR3 protein: CASRLRVEQPQHF. DNA of the CDR3: TGTGCCAGCAGACTCCGGGTTGAACAGCCCCAGCATTTT.

This clone turned up a few times. The J gene is TRBJ2-3, the V gene TRBV23-1; a possible D gene is TRBD2 (6 bases). TRBV23-1 is treated as an ORF (open reading frame) with a function not yet certain. Trimming shortened V by 1 base and J by 2 bases, and 22 bases separated the two germline ends. The CDR3 sequence is 19 residues long. Here the CDR3 reads CASSQFRGMGSPYTDTQYF. In DNA, the CDR3 is TGCGCCAGCAGTCAATTTCGGGGGATGGGTTCCCCATACACAGATACGCAGTATTTT.

This clone was detected only once. The chain carries TRBV5-1 and TRBJ2-5, with TRBD1 matching 8 bases. CDR3 length equals 15 residues. Germline-derived CDR1 and CDR2 are SGHRS and YFSETQ. J lost 5 bases, V lost 0 bases, and 6 bases had no gene match. In DNA, the CDR3 is TGCGCCAGCAGCTTGGGGACAGGGAGCATCGAGACCCAGTACTTC. Translating gives CASSLGTGSIETQYF.

This chain uses TRBV4-1 with TRBJ2-6; D is undetermined. CDR1 MGHRA and CDR2 YSYEKL come from the germline V gene. CDR3 size: 17 residues. The germline V and J ends were trimmed by 2 bases and 0 bases, with 11 bases remaining between them. The CDR3 reads CASSQPSLSSGANVLTF. The CDR3 DNA is TGCGCCAGCAGCCAACCCTCTCTCTCCTCTGGGGCCAACGTCCTGACTTTC.

The chain couples TRBV6-5 to TRBJ1-2; 9 bases are a match to TRBD1. Germline-derived CDR1 and CDR2 are MNHEY and SVGAGI. J was trimmed by 8 bases and V by 5 bases; bases with no gene match: 12. This CDR3 has 15 residues. Here the CDR3 DNA reads TGTGCCAGCAGTAACGGGGGGACAGGGACTCGAGGCTACACCTTC. This encodes CASSNGGTGTRGYTF.

The rearrangement joins TRBV4-1 to TRBJ2-7; 7 bases are shared with TRBD1. This CDR3 is 14 amino acids long. Losses at the gene ends were 0 bases for V and 7 bases for J; bases not matched to a gene: 6. Germline lookup yields CDR1 MGHRA and CDR2 YSYEKL. CDR3 coding DNA: TGCGCCAGCAGCCAAGATAGGGGGCGCTTGGAGCAGTACTTC. The encoded protein is CASSQDRGRLEQYF.